This T cell receptor (beta chain) was retrieved from a study of blood T cell repertoires in COVID-19. Across the whole study: The origin of the acute and convalescent COVID-19 samples was the United States, Italy and Spain.

TCRdb's table, derived via immunoSEQ multiplex PCR, lists solely in-frame clones and lacks some. Of 250,000 to 300,000 clones listed, about 88% were seen once; the top ten hold about an eighth. The ends lost 6 bases at V and 4 bases at J; junction bases unmatched: 3. The CDR3 loop spans 12 amino acids. Germline assignment: CDR1 SQVTM and CDR2 ANQGSEA. The TCR originated in a woman aged 55-70 years with acute or convalescent COVID-19. The chain carries TRBV29-1 and TRBJ1-1, with 9 bases matching TRBD1. Sequencing was carried out using peripheral blood. CDR3 sequence reads: CSVGQGATEAFF. In DNA form, the CDR3 reads TGCAGCGTGGGACAGGGAGCCACTGAAGCTTTCTTT.